This T cell receptor (beta chain) originates from a study of blood T cell repertoires in COVID-19 (dated by TCRdb to 2018 to 2020). At the level of the whole study: Samples from collaborators originated in the United States, Italy and Spain and spanned both the acute and convalescent phases of COVID-19. The prospective study material was composed of cDNA or gDNA derived from T cells, B-cell-depleted T cells, or PBMCs. Subjects who had been exposed to COVID-19, were actively infected with it, or had recovered from it provided the deeply sampled blood TCRbeta repertoires that made up the dataset. A freely available public database, intended as a resource for researchers studying the immune response to SARS-CoV-2, is where the repertoires were released. Samples came from the ongoing ImmuneRACE study (first 160 participants) plus 1,254 subjects from 6 global collaborators. Sample metadata almost always included a de-identified subject ID, COVID-19 status, age in years and sex. Where available, HLA class I and class II types were taken from metadata supplied by the sample provider and were not determined by assay-based typing. What the work shows at the level of the full study, not this receptor alone: The quantity of clinical and demographic metadata differed by source and by participant and was supplied without curation.

Collaborating institutions collected whole blood in K2EDTA tubes following their own protocols. For TCRbeta analysis, collaborators shipped samples as frozen whole blood, isolated PBMCs, or DNA extracted from either of those sample types. The immunoSEQ Assay, a bias-controlled multiplex PCR, was used to amplify TCRbeta CDR3 regions from genomic DNA. The authors processed their data as follows. The number of nucleated cells in each sample was estimated from the amplification of reference gene primers within the assay. Sequence reads were collapsed and filtered to measure the absolute abundance of every unique TCRbeta CDR3 rearrangement. Productive Simpson clonality was computed per sample as the square root of Simpson's diversity index over productive rearrangements. The immuneACCESS repertoire file appears here via TCRdb, limited to in-frame rearrangements. These files lack a portion of the clones; in checked studies, under half of the deficit traces to unresolved V genes, and the cause of the others is not known. V, J and clone size were drawn from that table, and D and trimming were deduced from the DNA. This sample comprises over 250,000 clones, roughly 85% of them detected only once. Roughly 5.3% of the sample is taken by the ten largest.

Unmatched junction bases come to 3, with V trimmed by 5 bases and J by 0 bases. For CDR1 and CDR2, the germline V gene lists SGHAT and FQNNGV. Taken from cysteine to phenylalanine, the CDR3 has 15 residues. CDR3 DNA is the only sequence kept; it has 45 bases, read in frame from the first base. A word on this clone: Its antigen is currently not known. Per-base quality was not reported, and no clone a single base away is much larger than it.

The chain is assembled from TRBV11-2 and TRBJ2-1; TRBD2 fits 8 bases in the junction. Material: peripheral blood. The TCR sequence derives from a man aged 45-60 years with active or convalescent COVID-19. The CDR3 is CASSPTSDSYNEQFF. The base sequence is TGTGCCAGCAGCCCGACTAGCGACTCCTACAATGAGCAGTTCTTC.